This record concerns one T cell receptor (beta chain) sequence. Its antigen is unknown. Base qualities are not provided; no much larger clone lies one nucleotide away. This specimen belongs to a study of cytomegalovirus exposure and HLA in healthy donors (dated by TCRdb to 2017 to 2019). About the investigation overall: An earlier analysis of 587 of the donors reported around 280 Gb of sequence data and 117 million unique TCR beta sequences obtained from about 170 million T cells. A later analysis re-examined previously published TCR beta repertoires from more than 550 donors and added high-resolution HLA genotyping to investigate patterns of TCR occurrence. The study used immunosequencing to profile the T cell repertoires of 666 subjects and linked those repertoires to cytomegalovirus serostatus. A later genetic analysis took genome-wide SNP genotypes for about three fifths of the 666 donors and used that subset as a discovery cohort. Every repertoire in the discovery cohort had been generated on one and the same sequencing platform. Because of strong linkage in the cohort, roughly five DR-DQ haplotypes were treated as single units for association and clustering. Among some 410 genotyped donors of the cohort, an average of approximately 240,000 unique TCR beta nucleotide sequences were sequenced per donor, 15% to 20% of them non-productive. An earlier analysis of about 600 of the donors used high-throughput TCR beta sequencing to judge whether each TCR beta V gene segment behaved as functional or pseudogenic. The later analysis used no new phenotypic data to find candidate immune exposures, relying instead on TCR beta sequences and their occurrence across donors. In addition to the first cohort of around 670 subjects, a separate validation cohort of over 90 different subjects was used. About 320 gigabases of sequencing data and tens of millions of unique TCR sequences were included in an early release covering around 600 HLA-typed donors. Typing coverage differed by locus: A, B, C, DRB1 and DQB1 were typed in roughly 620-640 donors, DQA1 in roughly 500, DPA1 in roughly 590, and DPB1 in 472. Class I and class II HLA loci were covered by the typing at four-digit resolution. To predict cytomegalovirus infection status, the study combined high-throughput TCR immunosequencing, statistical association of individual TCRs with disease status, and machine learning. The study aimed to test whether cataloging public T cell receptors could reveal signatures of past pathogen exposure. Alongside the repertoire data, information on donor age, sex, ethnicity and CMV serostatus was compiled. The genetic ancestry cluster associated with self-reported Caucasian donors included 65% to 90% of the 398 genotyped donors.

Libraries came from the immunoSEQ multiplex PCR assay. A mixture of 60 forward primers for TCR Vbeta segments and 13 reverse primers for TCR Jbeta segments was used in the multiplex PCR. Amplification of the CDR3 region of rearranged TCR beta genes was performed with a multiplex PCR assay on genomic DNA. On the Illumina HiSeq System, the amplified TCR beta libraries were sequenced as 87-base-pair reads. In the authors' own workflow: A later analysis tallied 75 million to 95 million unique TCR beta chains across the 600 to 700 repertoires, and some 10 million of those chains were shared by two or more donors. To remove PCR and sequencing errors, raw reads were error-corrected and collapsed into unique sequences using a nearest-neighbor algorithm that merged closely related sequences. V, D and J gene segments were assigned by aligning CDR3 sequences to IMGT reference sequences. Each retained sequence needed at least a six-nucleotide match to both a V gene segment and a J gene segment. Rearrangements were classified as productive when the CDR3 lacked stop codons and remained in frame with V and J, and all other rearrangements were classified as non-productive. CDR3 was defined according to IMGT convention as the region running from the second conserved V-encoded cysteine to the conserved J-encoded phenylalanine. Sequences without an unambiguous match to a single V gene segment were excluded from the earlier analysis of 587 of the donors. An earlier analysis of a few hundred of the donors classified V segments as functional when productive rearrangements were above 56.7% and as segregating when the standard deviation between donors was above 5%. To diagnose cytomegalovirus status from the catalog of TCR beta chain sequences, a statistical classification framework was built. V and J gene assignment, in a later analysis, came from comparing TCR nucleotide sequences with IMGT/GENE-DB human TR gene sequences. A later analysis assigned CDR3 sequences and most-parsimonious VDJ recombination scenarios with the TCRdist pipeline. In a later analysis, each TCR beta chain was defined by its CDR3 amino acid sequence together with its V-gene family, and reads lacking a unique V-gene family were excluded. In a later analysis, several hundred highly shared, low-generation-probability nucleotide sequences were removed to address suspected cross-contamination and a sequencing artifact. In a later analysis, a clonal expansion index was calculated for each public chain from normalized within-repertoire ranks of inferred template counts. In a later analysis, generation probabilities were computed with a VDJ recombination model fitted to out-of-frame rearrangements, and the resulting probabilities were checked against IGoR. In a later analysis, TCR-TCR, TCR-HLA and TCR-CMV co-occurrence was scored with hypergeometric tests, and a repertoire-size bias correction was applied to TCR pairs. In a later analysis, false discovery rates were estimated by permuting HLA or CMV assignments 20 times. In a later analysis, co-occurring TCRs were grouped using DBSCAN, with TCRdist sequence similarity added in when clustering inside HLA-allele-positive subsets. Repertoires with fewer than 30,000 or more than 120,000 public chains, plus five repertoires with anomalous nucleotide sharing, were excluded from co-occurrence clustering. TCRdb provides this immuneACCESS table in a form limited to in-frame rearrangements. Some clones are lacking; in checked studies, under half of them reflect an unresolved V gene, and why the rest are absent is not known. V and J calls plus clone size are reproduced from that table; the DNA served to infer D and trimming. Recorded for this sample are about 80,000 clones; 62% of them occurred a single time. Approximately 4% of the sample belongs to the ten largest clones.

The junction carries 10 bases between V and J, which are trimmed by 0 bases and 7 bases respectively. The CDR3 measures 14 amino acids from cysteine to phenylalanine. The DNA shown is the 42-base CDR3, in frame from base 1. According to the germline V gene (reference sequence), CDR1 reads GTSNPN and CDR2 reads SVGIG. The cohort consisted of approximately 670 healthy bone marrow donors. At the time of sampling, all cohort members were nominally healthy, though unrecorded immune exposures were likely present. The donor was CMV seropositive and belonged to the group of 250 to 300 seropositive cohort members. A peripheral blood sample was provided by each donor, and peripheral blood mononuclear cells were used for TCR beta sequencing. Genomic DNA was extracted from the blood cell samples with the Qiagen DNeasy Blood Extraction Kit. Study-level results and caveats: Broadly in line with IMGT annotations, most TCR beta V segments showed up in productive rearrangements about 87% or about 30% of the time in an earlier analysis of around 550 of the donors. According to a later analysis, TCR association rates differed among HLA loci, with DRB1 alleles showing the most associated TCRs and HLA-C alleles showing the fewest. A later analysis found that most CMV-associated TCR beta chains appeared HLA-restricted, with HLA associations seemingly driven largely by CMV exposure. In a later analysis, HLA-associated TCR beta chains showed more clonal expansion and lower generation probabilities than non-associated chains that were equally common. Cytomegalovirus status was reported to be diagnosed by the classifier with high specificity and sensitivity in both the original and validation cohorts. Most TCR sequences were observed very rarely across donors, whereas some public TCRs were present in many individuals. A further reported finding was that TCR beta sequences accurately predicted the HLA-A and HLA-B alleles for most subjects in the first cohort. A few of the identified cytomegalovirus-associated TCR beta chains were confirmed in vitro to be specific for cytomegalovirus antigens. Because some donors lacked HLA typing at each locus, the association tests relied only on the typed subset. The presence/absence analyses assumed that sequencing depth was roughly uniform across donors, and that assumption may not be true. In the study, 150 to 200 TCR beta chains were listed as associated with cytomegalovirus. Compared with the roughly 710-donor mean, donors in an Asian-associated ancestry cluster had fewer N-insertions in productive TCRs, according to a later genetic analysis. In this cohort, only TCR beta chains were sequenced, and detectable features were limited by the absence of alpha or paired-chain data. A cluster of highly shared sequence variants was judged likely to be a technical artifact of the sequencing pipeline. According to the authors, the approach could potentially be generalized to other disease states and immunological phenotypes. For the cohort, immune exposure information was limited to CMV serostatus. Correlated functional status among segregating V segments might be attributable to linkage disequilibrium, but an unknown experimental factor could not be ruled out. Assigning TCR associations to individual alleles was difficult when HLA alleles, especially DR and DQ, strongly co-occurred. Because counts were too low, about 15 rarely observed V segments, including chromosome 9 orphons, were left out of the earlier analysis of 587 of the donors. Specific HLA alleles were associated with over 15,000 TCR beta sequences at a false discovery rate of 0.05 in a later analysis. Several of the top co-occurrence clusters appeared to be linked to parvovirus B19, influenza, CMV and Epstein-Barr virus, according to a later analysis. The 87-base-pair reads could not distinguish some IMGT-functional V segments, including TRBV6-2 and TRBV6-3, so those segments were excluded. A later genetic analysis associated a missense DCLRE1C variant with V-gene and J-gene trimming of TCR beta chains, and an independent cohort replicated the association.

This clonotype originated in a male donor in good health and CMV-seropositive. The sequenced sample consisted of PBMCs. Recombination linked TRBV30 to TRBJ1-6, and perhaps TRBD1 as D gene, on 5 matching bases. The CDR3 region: CAWSVDNRNSPLHF. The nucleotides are TGTGCCTGGAGTGTAGACAACAGGAATTCACCCCTCCACTTT.